This TCR beta chain originates from a study of relationships among human T cell subsets (dated 2010 in TCRdb). Background for the entire study: Sequencing was performed on eight distinct blood T cell populations: pan T, CD8 cytotoxic, regulatory, Th1, Th2, naive plus transitional, activated and memory cells.

Per the germline V gene, SQVTM is the CDR1 and ANQGSEA is the CDR2. The CDR3, cysteine through phenylalanine, is 18 amino acids long. This entry keeps only the CDR3 DNA: 54 bases, framed from base 1. The junction carries 21 bases between V and J, which are trimmed by 0 bases and 0 bases respectively. As for this clonotype: Its binding antigen is unknown. One base away there is no much larger clone; base qualities are not given.

To isolate the T cell subsets, Miltenyi superparamagnetic beads coated with subset-specific monoclonal antibodies were used. Every T cell population came from peripheral blood. Mononuclear cells were obtained from whole blood by Ficoll separation, and monocytes were then depleted with anti-CD14 microbeads. Isolated cell populations were immediately resuspended in RNAprotect reagent. The pan T sample consisted of CD3+ T cells in general. Beyond this particular receptor, the publication reports: Over 60% of CD8+ cytotoxic sequences belonged to clones with over 100 reads, whereas regulatory and Th2 subsets showed few such clones. The substantial sharing of CDR3s among Th1, Th2 and regulatory T cells was interpreted as suggesting that cell fate choices are stochastic. A CD4+CD8+ double-positive population could not be excluded by the bead-based sorting. V, D and J usage, CDR3 length and N-nucleotide additions showed no statistically significant differences among the seven subsets. T cell counts went unrecorded for a couple of pan T samples, which were processed alongside pan B cells.

The method was multiplex PCR. Sequencing relied on a 454 GS FLX. TCR alpha and beta CDR3 regions were amplified from mRNA by semiquantitative ARM-PCR. In ARM-PCR, tagged nested gene-specific primers were used first, and communal superprimers then performed exponential amplification. Before the first-round PCR products went through the second amplification round, exonuclease was used to remove the nested primers. The amplicons were sequenced on the 454 platform, a system that can rapidly sequence millions of DNA fragments without cloning bias. An effective read was defined as a read mappable to both V and J germline segments. The published analysis was carried out like this. IRmap was used to assign reads to germline V, D and J segments, relying on pyromap, a Smith-Waterman modification adapted to 454 sequencing errors. To filter D-beta assignments, cutoffs were set at the 99th percentile of the alignment scores obtained from simulated random sequences. The CDR3 was taken to be the amino acids lying between the conserved V-segment Y[YFLI]C motif and the J-segment [FW]GXGT motif. A compound Poisson process model, previously applied to large-scale EST data, was used to estimate repertoire diversity. A procedure for detecting cross-contamination was used to argue that sample contamination was not the source of the shared CDR3s. In TCRdb, the public reads were trimmed at Q25 with fastp and aligned with MiXCR, with productive beta chains retained. One record per CDR3 amino acid sequence lists the most common genes and DNA. The V and J calls reflect TCRdb's pipeline rather than the authors' work. The sample profile shows about 15,000 distinct CDR3 sequences; roughly 60% of them were found once. Under 40% of the sample belongs to the ten largest clones.

This receptor was obtained from a man aged 40-50 years in good health. What was sequenced was total T cells sorted from blood. What this sample's cell subset or site label stands for: CD3+ T cells in general. The V gene is TRBV29-1 and the J gene is TRBJ2-7, with TRBD2 tentatively as D gene (5 bases match). The encoded CDR3 is CSVEDREGPMAISYEQYF. In nucleotide form, the sequence is TGCAGCGTTGAAGATCGGGAAGGGCCAATGGCCATCTCCTACGAGCAGTACTTC.